These 23 T cell receptor beta chains were sequenced from one sample in a study of blood T cell repertoires in COVID-19. Data came from immunoSEQ multiplex PCR; TCRdb stores just in-frame clones and leaves some out. Of about 270,000 clones in the sample, 88% were seen once. Sequencing was done on a sample of PBMCs or T cells enriched from blood (not recorded which). These TCRs come from a woman aged 45-65 years who had recovered from COVID-19.

The rearrangement uses TRBV12-3 or TRBV12-4 and TRBJ1-1, with no clear D. Between the trimmed V and J ends, which lost 8 bases and 1 base, there was a span of 11 bases. The CDR3 consists of 13 residues. The CDR3 region is CASLREQNTEAFF. Here the CDR3 DNA reads TGTGCCAGCCTCCGGGAACAGAACACTGAAGCTTTCTTT.

The V gene is TRBV28, the J gene TRBJ1-1; D perhaps matches TRBD1 (6 bases). V was trimmed by 6 bases and J by 3 bases, leaving 14 bases between them. This CDR3 region has 14 residues. Germline CDR1 MDHEN, CDR2 SYDVKM. The CDR3 is CASSRGGADTEAFF. CDR3 DNA: TGTGCCAGCAGCCGCGGGGGGGCCGACACTGAAGCTTTCTTT.

This chain connects TRBV12-3 or TRBV12-4 to TRBJ1-2; D is perhaps TRBD1 (5 bases). V was trimmed by 5 bases and J by 14 bases, leaving 15 bases between them. CDR3 length equals 11 residues. The CDR3 nucleotides are TGTGCCAGCAGTCCCGAGGACACGCCGACCTTC. Its protein product is CASSPEDTPTF.

The CDR3, as DNA: TGTGCCAGCAGCCCTAACAGGGTCACTGAAGCTTTCTTT. Its translation: CASSPNRVTEAFF. V and J are TRBV14 and TRBJ1-1; possibly TRBD1 for D (6 bases). V lost 4 bases and J lost 4, with 10 bases in between. The length of the CDR3 is 13 residues. From germline, CDR1 is SGHDN and CDR2 FVKESK.

The chain combines TRBV28 with TRBJ2-7; 11 bases align to TRBD2. With 6 bases clipped from V and 4 bases from J, the junction kept 8 bases outside the gene matches. From germline, CDR1 is MDHEN and CDR2 SYDVKM. This CDR3 comprises 15 residues. DNA for the CDR3: TGTGCCAGCAGAATCCAACTAGCGGGAGTTTACGAGCAGTACTTC. The encoded protein is CASRIQLAGVYEQYF.

This chain's CDR3 is CASSFPQGNTEAFF. The CDR3 nucleotides are TGTGCCAGCAGCTTCCCTCAGGGGAACACTGAAGCTTTCTTT. The chain couples TRBV5-4 to TRBJ1-1; TRBD1 is a possible D gene (5 bases). V shed 2 bases and J shed 1 base, with 9 bases lying between them. Germline V CDR1 and CDR2: SGHNT, YYREEE (reference sequence). The CDR3 is 14 amino acids.

The chain links TRBV5-4 to TRBJ2-7; D may be TRBD2 (5 bases). In germline, CDR1 is SGHNT, CDR2 YYREEE (reference sequence). The CDR3 loop spans 15 amino acids. The ends were cut back, 4 bases at V and 4 bases at J, with 18 bases in the middle. CDR3 loop: CASSPPGDLKYEQYF. The CDR3 coding sequence is TGTGCCAGCAGCCCCCCCGGGGATCTGAAGTACGAGCAGTACTTC.

V usage is TRBV5-1 and J usage is TRBJ2-7, with 13 bases lining up with TRBD2. The CDR3 spans 17 residues. Germline values: CDR1 SGHRS, CDR2 YFSETQ. After removal of 4 bases from V and 2 bases from J, the junction contained 9 bases not matched to a gene. CDR3 in DNA: TGCGCCAGCAGCCTGGGGGCACTAGCGGGAGGGACCTACGAGCAGTACTTC. This codes for CASSLGALAGGTYEQYF. The variable domain in full, with the rest retrieved from reference TRBV5-1 and TRBJ2-7, is KAGVTQTPRYLIKTRGQQVTLSCSPISGHRSVSWYQQTPGQGLQFLFEYFSETQRNKGNFPGRFSGRQFSNSRSEMNVSTLELGDSALYLCASSLGALAGGTYEQYFGPGTRLTVT.

Written as DNA, the CDR3 is TGTGCCAGCTCAACGGGACAAAGGAACACTGAAGCTTTCTTT. It translates to CASSTGQRNTEAFF. The rearrangement uses TRBV18 and TRBJ1-1; possible D gene TRBD1, 6 bases. Germline V gene sequence: CDR1 KGHSH, CDR2 LQKENI. The ends were cut back, 5 bases at V and 1 base at J, with 11 bases in the middle. The CDR3 is 14 amino acids.

This clone has only one observation. V gene TRBV28 combines with J gene TRBJ1-1, with 8 bases aligning to TRBD1. The length of the CDR3 is 15 residues. V was pared by 3 bases and J by 6 bases, with 9 bases of the junction left unmatched. Germline CDR1 and CDR2: MDHEN and SYDVKM. DNA for the CDR3: TGTGCCAGCAGTTTCCCGGACAGGGTGGGTTCTGAAGCTTTCTTT. Its protein is CASSFPDRVGSEAFF.

The chain has TRBV7-2 and TRBJ2-1; 7 bases align to TRBD2. The CDR3 runs 15 residues. The germline V gene encodes CDR1 SGHTA and CDR2 FQGNSA. J lost 2 bases, V lost 3 bases, and 4 bases had no gene match. The CDR3 loop reads CASSLLAGPYNEQFF. The CDR3 DNA reads TGTGCCAGCAGCTTGTTAGCGGGCCCCTACAATGAGCAGTTCTTC.

This clone was counted a few times. The chain carries TRBV19 and TRBJ1-1, with TRBD1 matching 8 bases. Germline CDR1 LNHDA, CDR2 SQIVND (reference sequence). Germline trimming cut 6 bases from V and 5 bases from J; bases unmatched to any gene: 8. This CDR3 spans 14 amino acids. The CDR3 here is CASSRTGKGTEAFF. The CDR3 nucleotides read TGTGCCAGTAGCCGGACAGGGAAGGGTACTGAAGCTTTCTTT.

This clone was seen a few times. The chain has TRBV2 and TRBJ1-4; the D is unclear. There are 15 residues in the CDR3. Germline V gene lookup returns CDR1 SNHLY and CDR2 FYNNEI. Trimming shortened V by 5 bases and J by 1 base, and 11 bases separated the two germline ends. The CDR3: CASSLMAGTNEKLFF. The CDR3 coding sequence is TGTGCCAGCAGTCTTATGGCAGGAACTAATGAAAAACTGTTTTTT.

The rearrangement joins TRBV5-1 to TRBJ2-1; the match to TRBD2 covers 9 bases. This CDR3 is 14 amino acids long. Per the germline V gene, CDR1 is SGHRS and CDR2 is YFSETQ. Unmatched junction bases numbered 9, after V lost 4 bases and J lost 10 bases. The DNA for the CDR3 is TGCGCCAGCAGCCGGGCTAGCGGGACGGGAGAGCAGTTCTTC. It encodes CASSRASGTGEQFF.

This chain connects TRBV11-2 to TRBJ2-1, with 11 positions matching TRBD2. The CDR3 runs 17 residues. Losses at the gene ends were 4 bases for V and 5 bases for J; bases not matched to a gene: 10. Germline V gene sequence: CDR1 SGHAT, CDR2 FQNNGV. DNA for the CDR3: TGTGCCAGCAGCTCCACCCCCGGGACTAGCGGTCACAATGAGCAGTTCTTC. It codes for CASSSTPGTSGHNEQFF.

This clone was seen just once. The chain combines TRBV2 with TRBJ1-1; perhaps TRBD1 as D (5 bases). The germline V gene has CDR1 SNHLY and CDR2 FYNNEI. This CDR3 spans 11 amino acids. Trimming stripped 3 bases from V and 11 bases from J, with 10 bases between. The CDR3 loop is CASSDRVWAFF. CDR3 bases: TGTGCCAGCAGTGACAGGGTCTGGGCTTTCTTT.

The chain is built from TRBV5-1 and TRBJ1-1; D not certain. Trimming pared 1 base from V and 1 base from J, leaving 8 bases between. The germline V gene has CDR1 SGHRS and CDR2 YFSETQ. The CDR3 is made up of 14 amino acids. DNA of the CDR3: TGCGCCAGCAGCTTGTATTCAGGGAACACTGAAGCTTTCTTT. Translation: CASSLYSGNTEAFF.

This clone appeared a single time. V usage is TRBV4-1 and J usage is TRBJ1-1; 7 nucleotides match TRBD1. With 3 bases clipped from V and 1 base from J, the junction kept 2 bases outside the gene matches. The CDR3 extends over 14 amino acids. Germline lookup yields CDR1 MGHRA and CDR2 YSYEKL. The CDR3 reads CASSHRQGNTEAFF. CDR3 in DNA: TGCGCCAGCAGCCACCGACAGGGGAACACTGAAGCTTTCTTT.

V usage is TRBV30 and J usage is TRBJ2-2, with 12 bases that match TRBD2. With 3 bases clipped from V and 6 bases from J, the junction kept 8 bases outside the gene matches. From germline, CDR1 is GTSNPN and CDR2 SVGIG (reference sequence). This CDR3 spans 16 amino acids. The CDR3 DNA follows: TGTGCCTGGAGGGGTGGACTAGCGGGAAGGGCCGGGGAGCTGTTTTTT. Its translation: CAWRGGLAGRAGELFF.

The count of this clone is one. The chain links TRBV21-1 to TRBJ1-5; the D call in the table, TRBD1, was not verified against the DNA. TRBV21-1 is a pseudogene. This CDR3 region has 18 residues. The CDR3 nucleotides are TGTGCCAGCAGCAAAGAACAGGGTGGGCAGGGGGAGAATCAGCCCCAGCATTTT. Its protein product is CASSKEQGGQGENQPQHF.

This chain connects TRBV3-1 (or the pseudogene TRBV3-2) to TRBJ2-3; weak D call: TRBD1 (6 bases). V lost 4 bases and J lost 4, with 21 bases in between. Germline assignment: CDR1 LGHDT and CDR2 YNNKEL (reference sequence). The length of the CDR3 is 17 residues. The CDR3 here is CASSRVQSNRVPDTQYF. CDR3 DNA sequence: TGTGCCAGCAGCCGGGTTCAATCCAACAGGGTCCCAGATACGCAGTATTTT.

The J gene is TRBJ2-7, the V gene TRBV11-2, with D possibly being TRBD1 (5 bases). This CDR3 spans 14 amino acids. Trimming took off 0 bases at V and 5 bases at J, with 11 bases between the two ends. Germline assignment: CDR1 SGHAT and CDR2 FQNNGV. The CDR3 bases are TGTGCCAGCAGCTTAGAAGCAGGGCGAAACGAGCAGTACTTC. Its translation is CASSLEAGRNEQYF.

The chain employs TRBV7-2 and TRBJ2-1, with 10 nucleotides matching TRBD2. The CDR3 loop spans 15 amino acids. Germline assignment: CDR1 SGHTA and CDR2 FQGNSA. The V gene end was trimmed by 7 bases and the J gene end by 3 bases; junction bases not matched to a gene: 6. The CDR3 protein is CASIWTSGLYNEQFF. The CDR3 region has the DNA TGTGCCAGCATTTGGACTAGCGGCCTCTACAATGAGCAGTTCTTC. Full variable domain (remainder filled in from reference TRBV7-2 and TRBJ2-1): GAGVSQSPSNKVTEKGKDVELRCDPISGHTALYWYRQSLGQGLEFLIYFQGNSAPDKSGLPSDRFSAERTGGSVSTLTIQRTQQEDSAVYLCASIWTSGLYNEQFFGPGTRLTVL.